Below, 25 T cell receptor beta chains from the same sample are listed, as sequenced in a study of T cell changes during pregnancy in multiple sclerosis. Profiled with immunoSEQ multiplex PCR; TCRdb holds only in-frame clones, not every one. The table includes some 94,000 clones, less than 95% detected once. The specimen was peripheral blood, collected in the first trimester of pregnancy. The origin of the receptors is a female donor in good health, enrolled as a control in a pregnancy study.

In this sample, this clone turned up once. The J gene is TRBJ2-1, the V gene TRBV4-3, with 8 bases that match TRBD2. CDR1 and CDR2 from the germline V gene are LGHNA and YSLEER. The CDR3 is made up of 15 amino acids. J lost 6 bases, V lost 0 bases, and 4 bases had no gene match. The CDR3 DNA reads TGCGCCAGCAGCCAAGATGGGAGCGGGGGCAATGAGCAGTTCTTC. As protein: CASSQDGSGGNEQFF.

This clone was found once. This chain joins TRBV28 and TRBJ2-7, with 9 nucleotides matching TRBD1. After removal of 5 bases from V and 6 bases from J, the junction contained 11 bases not matched to a gene. The CDR3 contains 15 residues. CDR1 and CDR2 from the germline V gene are MDHEN and SYDVKM. Written as DNA, the CDR3 is TGTGCCAGCAGTCTCCGGGACAGGGTAATTCGCGAGCAGTACTTC. This gives the protein CASSLRDRVIREQYF.

This chain connects TRBV6-1 to TRBJ2-3, with a tentative D call TRBD2 (7 bases). Trimming pared 3 bases from V and 3 bases from J, leaving 22 bases between. CDR3 length: 18 amino acids. CDR1 is MNHNS and CDR2 is SASEGT in the germline V gene. This chain's CDR3 is CASSDDHLGGGTTDTQYF. The CDR3 nucleotides read TGTGCCAGCAGTGATGATCATTTGGGCGGGGGCACGACAGATACGCAGTATTTT.

V and J are TRBV5-6 and TRBJ2-1; 9 bases align to TRBD2. Germline-derived CDR1 and CDR2 are SGHDT and YYEEEE. V trimming: 0 bases; J trimming: 7 bases; junction bases outside the gene matches: 8. CDR3 length: 16 amino acids. The CDR3 nucleotides are TGTGCCAGCAGCTTGGGGCTGCGGGGGGGCCTAAATGAGCAGTTCTTC. Amino acids: CASSLGLRGGLNEQFF.

J is TRBJ2-3 and V is TRBV5-1, with 8 bases that match TRBD2. The CDR3 covers 16 residues. Germline values: CDR1 SGHRS, CDR2 YFSETQ. The junction had 3 bases not matched to a gene; V was cut back by 0 bases and J by 0 bases. CDR3 residues: CASSLDVAGSTDTQYF. In nucleotides, the CDR3 is TGCGCCAGCAGCTTGGATGTAGCGGGGAGCACAGATACGCAGTATTTT.

The chain has TRBV7-2 and TRBJ2-7, with 7 positions matching TRBD2. The CDR3 runs 14 residues. Germline assignment: CDR1 SGHTA and CDR2 FQGNSA. Germline trimming cut 2 bases from V and 5 bases from J; bases unmatched to any gene: 6. The CDR3 sequence is CASSLREGIDEQYF. The CDR3, as DNA: TGTGCCAGCAGCTTAAGGGAGGGAATCGACGAGCAGTACTTC.

The table lists this clone with a count of one. The chain employs TRBV30 and TRBJ1-1, with D possibly TRBD1 on 5 matching bases. The CDR3 runs 15 residues. Germline CDR1 reads GTSNPN; CDR2 reads SVGIG (reference sequence). V lost 3 bases to trimming and J lost 5 bases, with 19 bases between them. The CDR3 nucleotides are TGTGCCTGGAGGTCCTGGGGCAGACCGAGTACTGAAGCTTTCTTT. Amino acid sequence: CAWRSWGRPSTEAFF. The whole variable domain, filled in from reference TRBV30 and TRBJ1-1, reads SQTIHQWPATLVQPVGSPLSLECTVEGTSNPNLYWYRQAAGRGLQLLFYSVGIGQISSEVPQNLSASRPQDRQFILSSKKLLLSDSGFYLCAWRSWGRPSTEAFFGQGTRLTVV.

The chain is built from TRBV27 and TRBJ1-1; 9 bases are a match to TRBD1. Germline V CDR1 and CDR2: MNHEY, SMNVEV (reference sequence). With V trimmed by 5 bases and J by 1 base, 2 bases remained unmatched. CDR3 length: 14 amino acids. The CDR3 bases are TGTGCCAGCAGTCCGGACAGGGGGAACACTGAAGCTTTCTTT. It is translated as CASSPDRGNTEAFF.

The chain uses TRBV6-1 and TRBJ2-1; 9 bases agree with TRBD1. Germline loops: CDR1 MNHNS, CDR2 SASEGT. The CDR3 covers 14 residues. The junction had 8 bases not matched to a gene; V was cut back by 6 bases and J by 8 bases. In nucleotides, the CDR3 is TGTGCCAGCAGGAGACAGGGGGGGACCGATGAGCAGTTCTTC. It specifies CASRRQGGTDEQFF.

Comments on this clone: At one end the junction does not follow the germline gene, possibly because of a read error. CDR3 region: CASSDLYSGSGCF. CDR3 in DNA: TGTGCCAGCAGTGACCTATATTCCGGTTCAGGTTGCTTC. The chain has TRBV6-1 and TRBJ1-2; D gene uncertain. The CDR3 consists of 13 residues. CDR1 and CDR2 from the germline V gene are MNHNS and SASEGT.

This chain joins TRBV21-1 and TRBJ1-1; the listed D gene, TRBD1, was not tested against the DNA. TRBV21-1 counts as a pseudogene. This CDR3 is 14 amino acids long. This chain's CDR3 is CASSKVGGTTEAFF. The CDR3 nucleotides read TGTGCCAGCAGCAAAGTAGGGGGAACTACTGAAGCTTTCTTT.

The rearrangement joins TRBV7-9 to TRBJ1-1; D is uncertain. This CDR3 is 13 amino acids long. Germline V gene sequence: CDR1 SEHNR, CDR2 FQNEAQ (reference sequence). Trimming left V 7 bases short and J 7 bases short, with 16 bases between. CDR3 coding DNA: TGTGCCAGCACCAAGCCCAACAGAAATGAAGCTTTCTTT. Protein sequence: CASTKPNRNEAFF. Combining the CDR3 with reference TRBV7-9 and TRBJ1-1 gives the whole variable domain DTGVSQNPRHKITKRGQNVTFRCDPISEHNRLYWYRQTLGQGPEFLTYFQNEAQLEKSRLLSDRFSAERPKGSFSTLEIQRTEQGDSAMYLCASTKPNRNEAFFGQGTRLTVV.

The rearrangement uses TRBV4-1 and TRBJ2-7; TRBD1 matches at 11 bases. CDR1 and CDR2 from the germline V gene are MGHRA and YSYEKL. V lost 3 bases, J lost 6 bases, and 10 bases stayed unmatched. This CDR3 comprises 16 residues. DNA for the CDR3: TGCGCCAGCAGCCAGGGATGGACAGGGGGCAATGGCGAGCAGTACTTC. Its protein product is CASSQGWTGGNGEQYF.

V is TRBV7-2 and J is TRBJ2-5, with 8 positions matching TRBD1. The CDR3 covers 14 residues. With V trimmed by 5 bases and J by 4 bases, 6 bases remained unmatched. Germline CDR1 and CDR2: SGHTA and FQGNSA. The CDR3 region is CASSVRQGRETQYF. The CDR3 DNA reads as TGTGCCAGCAGCGTCCGACAGGGGAGAGAGACCCAGTACTTC. Based on the CDR3 plus reference TRBV7-2 and TRBJ2-5, the full variable domain is GAGVSQSPSNKVTEKGKDVELRCDPISGHTALYWYRQSLGQGLEFLIYFQGNSAPDKSGLPSDRFSAERTGGSVSTLTIQRTQQEDSAVYLCASSVRQGRETQYFGPGTRLLVL.

The chain links TRBV14 to TRBJ2-2; TRBD1 is a possible D gene (5 bases). The CDR3 has 14 amino acids. V gave up 4 bases and J gave up 4 bases, with 10 bases separating them. Germline V CDR1 and CDR2: SGHDN, FVKESK. This chain's CDR3 is CASSLLQGTGELFF. CDR3 DNA: TGTGCCAGCAGCCTCCTCCAGGGCACCGGGGAGCTGTTTTTT.

The chain uses TRBV10-3 and TRBJ1-1, with D unclear. V dropped 8 bases and J dropped 1 base, with 11 bases sitting between them. The CDR3 is 13 residues long. CDR1 and CDR2 (germline): ENHRY, SYGVKD. The CDR3 DNA reads as TGTGCCATCGCGACTCAGCCGAACACTGAAGCTTTCTTT. Translated: CAIATQPNTEAFF.

The V and J genes are TRBV7-9 and TRBJ1-4; D not resolved. CDR1 is SEHNR, CDR2 FQNEAQ, per germline (reference sequence). The CDR3 consists of 16 residues. V lost 5 bases, J lost 0 bases, and 13 bases lay in between. The CDR3 reads CASSLHRRATNEKLFF. The CDR3, as DNA: TGTGCCAGCAGCCTCCACCGGCGGGCAACTAATGAAAAACTGTTTTTT.

Comments on this clone: Germline and junction disagree at one end, which may indicate a read error. V is TRBV7-7 and J is TRBJ2-3; D gene ambiguous. The germline V gene encodes CDR1 SSHAT and CDR2 FNYEAQ (reference sequence). This CDR3 is 15 amino acids long. The CDR3 DNA reads as TGTGCTAGCAGCTTTAGTGTGGGCACCACAGATACGCAGTATTTT. Protein product: CASSFSVGTTDTQYF.

The chain joins TRBV11-2 to TRBJ2-7; tentative D call: TRBD2 (5 bases). CDR1 is SGHAT and CDR2 is FQNNGV in the germline V gene. The V end was cut by 1 base, the J end by 2 bases, with 15 bases between. The CDR3 runs to 16 residues. This CDR3 reads CASSLGTARGAYEQYF. CDR3 DNA: TGTGCCAGCAGCTTAGGTACCGCCCGGGGTGCCTACGAGCAGTACTTC.

V gene TRBV18 combines with J gene TRBJ2-4, with 8 bases aligning to TRBD1. The J segment lost 5 bases and the V segment lost 6 bases, leaving 6 bases of the junction unmatched. The CDR3 runs 14 residues. Germline loops: CDR1 KGHSH, CDR2 LQKENI. CDR3 sequence (DNA): TGTGCCAGCTCCCTACAGGGGGAACAAAACATTCAGTACTTC. Translated: CASSLQGEQNIQYF.

This chain joins TRBV4-1 and TRBJ2-7; 7 bases map to TRBD1. The CDR3 loop spans 15 amino acids. The germline gives CDR1 MGHRA, CDR2 YSYEKL. J lost 4 bases, V lost 1 base, and 7 bases had no gene match. In DNA form, the CDR3 reads TGCGCCAGCAGCCAAGCAGTGACAGGGACATACGAGCAGTACTTC. Translation: CASSQAVTGTYEQYF.

The rearrangement links TRBV27 to TRBJ2-7, with a possible D match to TRBD2 (5 bases). V gave up 3 bases and J gave up 2 bases, with 11 bases separating them. CDR1 is MNHEY, CDR2 SMNVEV, per germline (reference sequence). CDR3 size: 14 residues. The CDR3 sequence: CASSLEARPYEQYF. CDR3 nucleotides: TGTGCCAGCAGTTTGGAGGCTAGACCCTACGAGCAGTACTTC.

The J gene is TRBJ1-6, the V gene TRBV27; 9 nucleotides agree with TRBD1. V shed 5 bases, J shed 7 bases, and the junction held 6 bases outside the gene matches. CDR3 size: 15 residues. Germline lookup yields CDR1 MNHEY and CDR2 SMNVEV (reference sequence). DNA of the CDR3: TGTGCCAGCAGTCCTACAGGGGGCAGGAATTCACCCCTCCACTTT. Its protein product is CASSPTGGRNSPLHF.

In this sample, this clone turned up once. The chain joins TRBV5-6 to TRBJ1-1; TRBD1 aligns across 9 bases. Trimming removed 3 bases from V and 7 bases from J; junction bases left unmatched: 7. The CDR3 loop spans 14 amino acids. Germline CDR1 and CDR2: SGHDT and YYEEEE. CDR3 sequence (DNA): TGTGCCAGCAGCTACACAGGGGGCCGCTATGAAGCTTTCTTT. Protein: CASSYTGGRYEAFF.

This chain links TRBV7-9 with TRBJ1-6, with 8 bases aligning to TRBD1. The V gene end was trimmed by 3 bases and the J gene end by 8 bases; junction bases not matched to a gene: 6. Per the germline V gene, CDR1 is SEHNR and CDR2 is FQNEAQ (reference sequence). This CDR3 has 15 residues. This CDR3 reads CASSFAGGRDSPLHF. The CDR3 DNA is TGTGCCAGCAGCTTTGCAGGGGGCCGGGATTCACCCCTCCACTTT.